What follows describes a single T cell receptor beta chain. Its target is not known. Sequencing was performed with immunoSEQ multiplex PCR; in TCRdb, only in-frame clones are kept and a portion is missing. The sample shows around 93,000 clones, about 85% of them seen only once. Looked up from germline, CDR1 is MNHEY and CDR2 is SVGAGI. Trimming removed 4 bases at V and 4 bases at J, with 13 bases between. The CDR3 has 14 residues. The data were obtained in a study of cytomegalovirus exposure and HLA in healthy donors. The study, taken as a whole, reports: The study listed 164 cytomegalovirus-associated TCR beta chains. Subsequent analysis showed first-cohort TCR clusters tending to co-occur in some 110 validation repertoires.

The source of this sequence is a man younger than 30 in good health and CMV-seropositive. Source material: PBMCs. This chain connects TRBV6-5 to TRBJ1-1, with D unclear. The CDR3: CASSWRVFGTEAFF. The CDR3 coding sequence is TGTGCCAGCAGTTGGAGGGTATTCGGCACTGAAGCTTTCTTT.